Each of the 20 T cell receptor beta chains below was sequenced from the same sample in a study of T cells in localized non-small cell lung cancer. Libraries were prepared by immunoSEQ multiplex PCR; TCRdb keeps only in-frame clonotypes and omits some of them. This sample has roughly 71,000 clones, with 80% to 90% found just once. This specimen consisted of peripheral blood, obtained before any cancer treatment. These receptors were obtained from a male donor aged 60 or over with stage III squamous cell lung carcinoma.

The rearrangement joins TRBV11-2 to TRBJ1-4, with a possible D match to TRBD1 (5 bases). V lost 8 bases to trimming and J lost 2 bases, with 18 bases between them. This CDR3 is 16 amino acids long. CDR1 is SGHAT and CDR2 is FQNNGV in the germline V gene. The CDR3 protein is CASLNRGSSTNEKLFF. Here the CDR3 DNA reads TGTGCCAGCCTCAATAGGGGAAGTTCGACTAATGAAAAACTGTTTTTT.

A remark on this clone: The sample contains more than one DNA sequence encoding this CDR3. J is TRBJ2-3 and V is TRBV11-3, with D possibly being TRBD1 (5 bases). The germline CDR1 and CDR2 sequences are SGHNT and YENEEA. Deletions cut 1 base from V and 3 bases from J, with 8 bases between. There are 14 residues in the CDR3. CDR3 sequence: CASSLGRGTDTQYF. CDR3 nucleotides: TGTGCCAGCAGCTTAGGAAGGGGAACAGATACGCAGTATTTT.

Notes on this clone: Here the CDR3 omits its conserved ending phenylalanine or tryptophan, so a read error is the likely source. The V call is TRBV10-1, the J call TRBJ1-2; no firm D call. V dropped 2 bases and J dropped 10 bases, with 14 bases sitting between them. This CDR3 is 13 amino acids long. CDR1 and CDR2 (germline): WNHNN, SYGVQD (reference sequence). The CDR3 protein is CASSEPLQMAYTL. The CDR3 DNA sequence: TGCGCCAGCAGTGAGCCTCTTCAGATGGCCTACACCCTC.

The CDR3 nucleotides are TGTGCCAGCAGTTTCACAACTAGCTCCTATAATTCACCCCTCCACTTT. Amino acid sequence: CASSFTTSSYNSPLHF. The chain couples TRBV28 to TRBJ1-6; D is ambiguous. Germline CDR1 MDHEN, CDR2 SYDVKM. The V end lost 3 bases, the J end lost 0 bases, and 9 bases lay between the germline ends. The CDR3 runs 16 residues. Full variable domain (missing parts from reference TRBV28 and TRBJ1-6): DVKVTQSSRYLVKRTGEKVFLECVQDMDHENMFWYRQDPGLGLRLIYFSYDVKMKEKGDIPEGYSVSREKKERFSLILESASTNQTSMYLCASSFTTSSYNSPLHFGNGTRLTVT.

The chain carries TRBV10-2 and TRBJ1-2, with D uncertain. Deletions cut 1 base from V and 6 bases from J, with 6 bases between. This CDR3 contains 12 residues. Per germline, CDR1 WSHSY and CDR2 SAAADI. The CDR3 sequence: CASSEWLNGYTF. In DNA, the CDR3 is TGCGCCAGCAGTGAGTGGTTAAATGGCTACACCTTC.

The V call is TRBV2, the J call TRBJ1-2; 8 bases map to TRBD1. CDR3 length equals 13 residues. With V trimmed by 6 bases and J by 2 bases, 2 bases remained unmatched. Germline-derived CDR1 and CDR2 are SNHLY and FYNNEI. The CDR3 region is CASSGQGNYGYTF. The DNA for the CDR3 is TGTGCCAGCAGCGGACAGGGAAACTATGGCTACACCTTC.

This clone was observed a single time. V and J are TRBV2 and TRBJ1-5; D is unclear. The ends were cut back, 2 bases at V and 4 bases at J, with 15 bases in the middle. CDR1 is SNHLY, CDR2 FYNNEI, per germline. The CDR3 has 16 amino acids. CDR3 DNA sequence: TGTGCCAGCAGTGAAAGAGTGGCAGCCCTTAATCAGCCCCAGCATTTT. Translated: CASSERVAALNQPQHF.

CDR3 DNA sequence: TGTGCCAGCAGTTTACCGAGGGGAGAAAAACTGTTTTTT. Its translation is CASSLPRGEKLFF. The chain carries TRBV6-1 and TRBJ1-4, with D perhaps TRBD1 (5 bases). Germline CDR1 reads MNHNS; CDR2 reads SASEGT. This CDR3 is built from 13 residues. V shed 5 bases and J shed 8 bases, with 12 bases lying between them.

V usage is TRBV28 and J usage is TRBJ1-3, with D possibly being TRBD1 (6 bases). CDR1 and CDR2 from the germline V gene are MDHEN and SYDVKM. The CDR3 totals 16 residues. V gave up 6 bases and J gave up 0 bases, with 15 bases separating them. The CDR3 loop reads CASSSTGFTSGNTIYF. The CDR3 DNA reads as TGTGCCAGCAGCTCGACAGGTTTTACCTCTGGAAACACCATATATTTT. Together with reference TRBV28 and TRBJ1-3, the CDR3 gives the full variable domain: DVKVTQSSRYLVKRTGEKVFLECVQDMDHENMFWYRQDPGLGLRLIYFSYDVKMKEKGDIPEGYSVSREKKERFSLILESASTNQTSMYLCASSSTGFTSGNTIYFGEGSWLTVV.

The rearrangement joins TRBV10-2 to TRBJ1-1; D remains unclear. The CDR3 is 14 amino acids. V was clipped by 6 bases and J by 0 bases, with 11 bases between them. The germline gives CDR1 WSHSY, CDR2 SAAADI. CDR3 in DNA: TGCGCCAGCAGGACCACTGGGGTGAACACTGAAGCTTTCTTT. Its translation is CASRTTGVNTEAFF.

The CDR3 sequence is CASSVASSYGYTF. The CDR3 DNA is TGTGCCAGCAGTGTTGCCAGCAGCTATGGCTACACCTTC. V is TRBV2 and J is TRBJ1-2; D is undetermined. V dropped 4 bases and J dropped 4 bases, with 10 bases sitting between them. The germline CDR1 and CDR2 sequences are SNHLY and FYNNEI. The CDR3 is 13 amino acids.

The chain carries TRBV11-2 and TRBJ1-1; D is ambiguous. There are 13 residues in the CDR3. Trimming stripped 6 bases from V and 3 bases from J, with 11 bases between. Germline V CDR1 and CDR2: SGHAT, FQNNGV. CDR3 in amino acids: CASSSVVYTEAFF. CDR3 DNA: TGTGCCAGCAGTTCGGTCGTGTACACTGAAGCTTTCTTT. Variable domain in full (rest from reference TRBV11-2 and TRBJ1-1): EAGVAQSPRYKIIEKRQSVAFWCNPISGHATLYWYQQILGQGPKLLIQFQNNGVVDDSQLPKDRFSAERLKGVDSTLKIQPAKLEDSAVYLCASSSVVYTEAFFGQGTRLTVV.

This clone was detected a few times. The V and J genes are TRBV6-6 and TRBJ2-7; TRBD1 matches at 8 bases. Per the germline V gene, CDR1 is MNHNY and CDR2 is SVGAGI (reference sequence). V shed 7 bases and J 3 bases; nucleotides not matched to a gene: 5. This CDR3 is built from 13 residues. The CDR3 DNA reads TGTGCCAGCATCGACGACAGGGGCTACGAGCAGTACTTC. Protein sequence: CASIDDRGYEQYF.

This clone has just one count. The chain links TRBV23-1 to TRBJ1-1; D call uncertain. TRBV23-1 is noted as an ORF with a role that remains uncertain. The CDR3 sequence is 13 residues long. Trimming pared 8 bases from V and 0 bases from J, leaving 10 bases between. This CDR3 is CASGKAVNTEAFF. CDR3 in DNA: TGCGCCAGCGGTAAGGCGGTGAACACTGAAGCTTTCTTT.

This chain joins TRBV19 and TRBJ1-2, with D perhaps matching TRBD1 (5 bases). V was shortened by 7 bases and J by 3 bases, with 12 bases between the two germline ends. This CDR3 comprises 13 residues. Germline CDR1 LNHDA, CDR2 SQIVND (reference sequence). CDR3 sequence (DNA): TGTGCCAGTACCGGGGAGGGGTACTATGGCTACACCTTC. Translated: CASTGEGYYGYTF. The full variable domain, its missing parts supplied by reference TRBV19 and TRBJ1-2, is DGGITQSPKYLFRKEGQNVTLSCEQNLNHDAMYWYRQDPGQGLRLIYYSQIVNDFQKGDIAEGYSVSREKKESFPLTVTSAQKNPTAFYLCASTGEGYYGYTFGSGTRLTVV.

A note on this clone: Distinct nucleotide sequences in the sample also encode this CDR3. This rearrangement joins TRBV6-5 to TRBJ2-5, with 14 bases aligning to TRBD2. V lost 5 bases, J lost 5 bases, and 1 base stayed unmatched. The CDR3 is 14 residues long. Per the germline V gene, CDR1 is MNHEY and CDR2 is SVGAGI. The CDR3 sequence: CASSRTSGGETQYF. CDR3 coding DNA: TGTGCCAGCAGTAGGACTAGCGGGGGGGAGACCCAGTACTTC.

This clone occurred once. The chain carries TRBV19 and TRBJ2-4; a possible D gene is TRBD1 (5 bases). CDR1 is LNHDA, CDR2 SQIVND, per germline (reference sequence). V was clipped by 4 bases and J by 6 bases, with 13 bases between them. The CDR3 has 14 residues. The CDR3 DNA is TGTGCCAGTAGTAGAGATGGGGCTAGAAACATTCAGTACTTC. This translates into CASSRDGARNIQYF.

The chain is built from TRBV10-2 and TRBJ2-3; unclear D gene. The CDR3 loop spans 14 amino acids. From germline, CDR1 is WSHSY and CDR2 SAAADI. V shed 10 bases and J shed 3 bases, with 17 bases lying between them. The CDR3 DNA reads TGCGCCACCACAGTGACCAGGCTGACAGATACGCAGTATTTT. Its protein product is CATTVTRLTDTQYF.

The chain links TRBV5-6 to TRBJ2-7; TRBD2 matches 10 bases. The CDR3 extends over 15 amino acids. V trimming: 4 bases; J trimming: 6 bases; junction bases outside the gene matches: 10. The V gene's germline CDR1 is SGHDT and CDR2 YYEEEE. The DNA of the CDR3 is TGTGCCAGCAGCAAAGCGGGGGGGAAAGGTGGCGAGCAGTACTTC. Amino acid sequence: CASSKAGGKGGEQYF.

This clone was counted a single time. V is TRBV6-5 and J is TRBJ2-1; the D gene could be TRBD1 or TRBD2 (5 bases each). The CDR3 spans 13 residues. V lost 2 bases, J lost 10 bases, and 12 bases lay in between. Germline CDR1 MNHEY, CDR2 SVGAGI. The CDR3 sequence: CASSYNGRGEQFF. CDR3 coding DNA: TGTGCCAGCAGTTACAACGGACGGGGCGAGCAGTTCTTC.